The present T cell receptor beta chain was sequenced within a study of CD8 T cells in Susac syndrome. From blood CD8+ and CD4+ T cells, TCR beta sequences were generated. Random hexamers were used to reverse transcribe an amount of roughly 0.5 to 1 ug RNA. A multiplex approach, immunoSEQ multiplex PCR, amplified TCR beta CDR3 across 54 Vbeta and 13 Jbeta. MiXCR, run by TCRdb on the immunoSEQ multiplex PCR reads, gives a single entry per CDR3 protein. This sample yields tens of thousands of distinct CDR3 sequences, of which roughly 93% are seen a single time; approximately 0.26% belongs to the top ten. The ends were cut back, 1 base at V and 2 bases at J, with 13 bases in the middle. The CDR3 spans 15 residues. Germline assignment: CDR1 SGDLS and CDR2 YYNGEE.

The chain recombines TRBV9 with TRBJ2-7; D is perhaps TRBD1 or TRBD2 (7 bases each). The clonotype comes from a human donor in good health. The sequenced material came from CD8+ T cells from PBMCs. Here the CDR3 DNA reads TGTGCCAGCAGCGTAAGCGGGACAGCCGCCTACGAGCAGTACTTC. Amino acids: CASSVSGTAAYEQYF.